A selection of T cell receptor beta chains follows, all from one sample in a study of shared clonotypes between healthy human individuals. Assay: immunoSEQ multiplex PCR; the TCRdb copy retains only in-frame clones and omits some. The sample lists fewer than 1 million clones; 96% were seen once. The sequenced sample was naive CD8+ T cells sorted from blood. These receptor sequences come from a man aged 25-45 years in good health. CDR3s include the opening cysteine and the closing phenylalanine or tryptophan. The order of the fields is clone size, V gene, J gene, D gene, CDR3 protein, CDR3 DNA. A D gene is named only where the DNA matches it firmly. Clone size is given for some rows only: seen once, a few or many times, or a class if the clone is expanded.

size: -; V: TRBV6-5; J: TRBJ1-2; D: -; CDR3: CASSMGDPLNYGYTF; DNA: TGTGCCAGCAGTATGGGAGACCCCCTTAACTATGGCTACACCTTC
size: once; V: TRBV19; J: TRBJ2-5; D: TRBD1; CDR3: CASSIEAGGVETQYF; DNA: TGTGCCAGTAGTATAGAGGCAGGGGGCGTAGAGACCCAGTACTTC
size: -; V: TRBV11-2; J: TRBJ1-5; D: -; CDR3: CASSLEGASNQPQHF; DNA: TGTGCCAGCAGCTTAGAGGGCGCAAGCAATCAGCCCCAGCATTTT
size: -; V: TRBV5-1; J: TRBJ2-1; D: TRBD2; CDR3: CASSLASGVLSEQFF; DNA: TGCGCCAGCAGCTTGGCTAGCGGGGTTTTGAGCGAGCAGTTCTTC
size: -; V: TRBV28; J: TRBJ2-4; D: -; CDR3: CASSFLRYTGDDNIQYF; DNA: TGTGCCAGCAGTTTCCTTCGCTATACGGGAGACGATAACATTCAGTACTTC
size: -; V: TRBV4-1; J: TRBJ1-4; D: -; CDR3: CASSQFLGETNEKLFF; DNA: TGCGCCAGCAGCCAGTTTCTAGGCGAAACTAATGAAAAACTGTTTTTT
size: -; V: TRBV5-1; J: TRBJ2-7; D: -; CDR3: CASSSPTYEQYF; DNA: TGCGCCAGCAGCTCCCCAACCTACGAGCAGTACTTC
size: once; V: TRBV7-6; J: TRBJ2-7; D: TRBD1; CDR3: CASSLGQGGSEQYF; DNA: TGTGCCAGCAGCCTTGGACAGGGAGGATCCGAGCAGTACTTC
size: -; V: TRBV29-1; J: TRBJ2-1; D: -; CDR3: CSVVGGSYNEQFF; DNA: TGCAGCGTTGTAGGAGGATCCTACAATGAGCAGTTCTTC
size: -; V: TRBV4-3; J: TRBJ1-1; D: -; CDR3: CASSQDRVSYTEAFF; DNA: TGCGCCAGCAGCCAAGATCGGGTGAGTTACACTGAAGCTTTCTTT
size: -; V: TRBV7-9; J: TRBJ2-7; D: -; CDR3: CASSEGGSPYEQYF; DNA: TGTGCCAGCAGCGAGGGGGGGTCCCCCTACGAGCAGTACTTC
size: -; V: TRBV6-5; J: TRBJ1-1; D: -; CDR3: CASSRAGTNTEAFF; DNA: TGTGCCAGCAGCCGGGCCGGGACCAACACTGAAGCTTTCTTT
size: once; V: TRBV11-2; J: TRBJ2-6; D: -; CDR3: CASSLTGRGANVLTF; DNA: TGTGCCAGCAGCTTAACAGGTAGAGGGGCCAACGTCCTGACTTTC
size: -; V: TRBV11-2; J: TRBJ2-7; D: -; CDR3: CASSLVHEQYF; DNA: TGTGCCAGCAGCCTGGTCCACGAGCAGTACTTC
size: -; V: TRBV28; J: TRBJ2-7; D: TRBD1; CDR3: CASSLTTGGLYEQYF; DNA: TGTGCCAGCAGTTTAACGACAGGGGGTCTGTACGAGCAGTACTTC
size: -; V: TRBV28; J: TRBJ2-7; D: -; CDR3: CASSGSRTYEQYF; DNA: TGTGCCAGCAGTGGTTCTAGGACCTACGAGCAGTACTTC
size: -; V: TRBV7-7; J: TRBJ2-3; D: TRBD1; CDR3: CASSFGTGDDTQYF; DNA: TGTGCCAGCAGCTTTGGGACAGGGGACGATACGCAGTATTTT